This T cell receptor beta chain was profiled in a study of control samples from healthy donors and cancer patients. The CDR3 runs 20 residues. Germline V gene data show CDR1 as MDHEN and CDR2 as SYDVKM. V was cut by 3 bases and J by 0 bases, with 24 bases left in between. The table lists this clone with a count of one. Sequenced by immunoSEQ multiplex PCR; TCRdb stores in-frame clones only, minus some. Of 150,000 to 200,000 clones listed, about 92% are singletons. The chain carries TRBV28 and TRBJ2-4; D unclear. This clonotype originated in a man between 25 and 39 years old in good health. The sample was blood. The CDR3 loop is CASSFPPAAGFVLAKNIQYF. CDR3 bases: TGTGCCAGCAGTTTCCCCCCGGCAGCCGGGTTCGTCTTAGCCAAAAACATTCAGTACTTC.